Listed below are T cell receptor beta chains from one sample, sequenced in a study of T cell changes during pregnancy in multiple sclerosis. Assay: immunoSEQ multiplex PCR; the TCRdb copy retains only in-frame clones and omits some. The sample gives approximately 92,000 clones, more than 90% of which show up once; over 1.5% is in the top ten. The specimen comprised peripheral blood, sampled in the first trimester of pregnancy. The receptors come from a female donor with multiple sclerosis, enrolled in a pregnancy study. The CDR3 runs from the conserved cysteine through the conserved F or W. The D gene is left open where the match is weak. Part of the rows lack a size; the others show once, few, many or a class for expanded clones.

d_call | clone_size | j_call | v_call | cdr3_nt | cdr3_aa
TRBD1 | . | TRBJ1-1 | TRBV4-1 | TGCGCCAGCAGCCAGGACAGGGGGCGCGTCAAGGAAGCTTTCTTT | CASSQDRGRVKEAFF
. | . | TRBJ2-2 | TRBV5-1 | TGCGCCAGCAGCTTAATGGCCTCCGGGGAGCTGTTTTTT | CASSLMASGELFF
TRBD1 | . | TRBJ2-1 | TRBV29-1 | TGCAGCGTTACCGGGACAGGGATAGACAATGAGCAGTTCTTC | CSVTGTGIDNEQFF
TRBD1 | . | TRBJ1-1 | TRBV18 | TGTGCCAGCTCACCATCAGGGGGTGGCACTGAAGCTTTCTTT | CASSPSGGGTEAFF
TRBD1 | . | TRBJ2-3 | TRBV9 | TGTGCCAGCAGCGTAGGGGGACAGGAGGCAGATACGCAGTATTTT | CASSVGGQEADTQYF
. | . | TRBJ2-5 | TRBV9 | TGTGCCAGCAGCGTAGGAAGTGGGGGGGCCCAAGAGACCCAGTACTTC | CASSVGSGGAQETQYF
. | . | TRBJ2-6 | TRBV18 | TGTGCCAGCTCACCACGGGGCCAACGGTCCTCTGGGGCCAACGTCCTGACTTTC | CASSPRGQRSSGANVLTF
. | once | TRBJ2-3 | TRBV19 | TGTGCCAGTAGTCAAGGGACTTCACCGCAGTATTTT | CASSQGTSPQYF
TRBD1 | . | TRBJ2-1 | TRBV29-1 | TGCAGCGCTGGACAGGGGGCGGTTGAGCAGTTCTTC | CSAGQGAVEQFF
TRBD2 | . | TRBJ2-7 | TRBV11-3 | TGTGCCAGCAGCTTAGGGGGAGGGTCGGTATACGAGCAGTACTTC | CASSLGGGSVYEQYF
TRBD1 | . | TRBJ1-5 | TRBV30 | TGTACAAGGCGACTTCCGGGACAGGGCTTTAATCAGCCCCAGCATTTT | CTRRLPGQGFNQPQHF